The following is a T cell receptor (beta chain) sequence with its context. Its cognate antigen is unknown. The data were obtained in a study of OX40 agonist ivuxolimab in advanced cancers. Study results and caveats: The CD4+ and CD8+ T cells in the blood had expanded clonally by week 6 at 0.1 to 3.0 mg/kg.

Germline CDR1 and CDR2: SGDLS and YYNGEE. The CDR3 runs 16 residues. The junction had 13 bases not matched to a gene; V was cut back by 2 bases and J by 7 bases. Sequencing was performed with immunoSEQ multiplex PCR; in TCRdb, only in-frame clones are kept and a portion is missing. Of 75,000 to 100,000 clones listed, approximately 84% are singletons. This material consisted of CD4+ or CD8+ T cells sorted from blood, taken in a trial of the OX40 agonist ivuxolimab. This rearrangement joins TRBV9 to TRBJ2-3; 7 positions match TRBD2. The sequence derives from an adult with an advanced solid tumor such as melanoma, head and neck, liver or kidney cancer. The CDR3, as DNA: TGTGCCAGCAGCGTTCCCCCAGCGGGACCCACTTATACGCAGTATTTT. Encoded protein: CASSVPPAGPTYTQYF. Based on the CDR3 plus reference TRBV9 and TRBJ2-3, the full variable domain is DSGVTQTPKHLITATGQRVTLRCSPRSGDLSVYWYQQSLDQGLQFLIQYYNGEERAKGNILERFSAQQFPDLHSELNLSSLELGDSALYFCASSVPPAGPTYTQYFGPGTRLTVL.